This TCR beta chain was sequenced during a study of cytomegalovirus exposure and HLA in healthy donors. Study-wide results and limits: Fewer N-insertions than the 666-donor mean were reportedly shown by an Asian-associated ancestry cluster in a later analysis.

V gave up 4 bases and J gave up 5 bases; unmatched junction bases: 9. Germline values: CDR1 SGHRS, CDR2 YFSETQ. The CDR3 spans 16 residues. On this clone itself: Its antigen is currently unknown.

The PCR ran on 60 Vbeta and 13 Jbeta primers. The protocol was immunoSEQ multiplex PCR, while the TCRdb copy is restricted to in-frame clones and leaves out a portion. Of about 190,000 clones in the sample, 70% to 75% were seen once. The TCR originated in a woman in her 30s in good health and CMV-seropositive. The specimen was PBMCs. The genes are TRBV5-1 and TRBJ2-2; TRBD2 matches at 9 bases. As DNA, the CDR3 is TGCGCCAGCAGCGGTAGCGGGAGCCCGGGAACCGGGGAGCTGTTTTTT. Translating it yields CASSGSGSPGTGELFF.